One and the same sample provided the 3 T cell receptor beta chains below, sequenced in a study of cytomegalovirus exposure and HLA in healthy donors. Here immunoSEQ multiplex PCR was the method, and the copy in TCRdb shows in-frame clones only, minus some. The repertoire holds about 310,000 clones, 70% to 90% seen once, with around 0.91% in the top ten. The material sequenced was PBMCs. The receptor source for this set is a man between 25 and 39 years old in good health and CMV-seronegative.

The chain employs TRBV5-3 and TRBJ1-1; 10 bases fit TRBD1. TRBV5-3 falls under the ORF class, with uncertain function. This CDR3 has 14 residues. V dropped 4 bases and J dropped 5; count of bases not matched to a gene: 5. The DNA for the CDR3 is TGTGCCAGAAGCCGCCGGGACAGGGGAACTGAAGCTTTCTTT. This sequence encodes CARSRRDRGTEAFF.

This clone was counted once. The chain combines TRBV18 with TRBJ1-2; TRBD1 matches at 7 bases. Germline V gene data show CDR1 as KGHSH and CDR2 as LQKENI. The CDR3 consists of 12 residues. The V gene end was trimmed by 5 bases and the J gene end by 7 bases; junction bases not matched to a gene: 4. CDR3 loop: CASSTWTGGYTF. The CDR3 DNA reads TGTGCCAGCTCAACATGGACAGGTGGCTACACCTTC.

This chain joins TRBV5-4 and TRBJ1-5; 7 bases line up with TRBD1. V was clipped by 1 base and J by 2 bases; unmatched bases: 0. From germline, CDR1 is SGHNT and CDR2 YYREEE (reference sequence). CDR3 length: 14 amino acids. The CDR3 sequence is CASSLQGGNQPQHF. The CDR3 nucleotides read TGTGCCAGCAGCTTGCAGGGGGGCAATCAGCCCCAGCATTTT.